These 26 T cell receptor beta chains originate from one sample sequenced in a study of blood T cell repertoires in COVID-19. Sequencing used immunoSEQ multiplex PCR; TCRdb keeps in-frame clones, though not all of them. Among roughly 330,000 clones listed, 70% to 90% were seen once. The sequencing input was PBMCs or T cells enriched from blood (not recorded which). These TCRs come from a woman aged 25 to 45 who had recovered from COVID-19.

This clone is a singleton in its sample. V and J are TRBV7-8 and TRBJ1-2, with TRBD1 matching 10 bases. Germline V gene lookup returns CDR1 SGHVS and CDR2 FQNEAQ. V dropped 3 bases and J dropped 6; count of bases not matched to a gene: 10. This CDR3 is 16 amino acids long. Here the CDR3 reads CASSLGGDRGPHGYTF. In DNA, the CDR3 is TGTGCCAGCAGCTTGGGGGGGGACAGGGGCCCTCATGGCTACACCTTC.

The chain employs TRBV30 and TRBJ1-1; D call uncertain. V was clipped by 2 bases and J by 3 bases, with 7 bases between them. Germline V gene sequence: CDR1 GTSNPN, CDR2 SVGIG (reference sequence). This CDR3 has 12 residues. The CDR3 DNA reads TGTGCCTGGAGTAGCCGTTACACTGAAGCTTTCTTT. It encodes CAWSSRYTEAFF.

This clone was recorded only once. This sequence joins TRBV15 and TRBJ1-1, with TRBD1 identical over 7 bases. Germline lookup yields CDR1 LNHNV and CDR2 YYDKDF (reference sequence). V was pared by 5 bases and J by 7 bases, with 7 bases of the junction left unmatched. The CDR3 loop spans 13 amino acids. The CDR3 loop is CATSAAGGGEAFF. For the CDR3, the DNA is TGTGCCACCAGCGCCGCAGGGGGAGGTGAAGCTTTCTTT.

The rearrangement joins TRBV30 to TRBJ1-2; weak D call: TRBD1 (6 bases). V gave up 2 bases and J gave up 4 bases, with 14 bases separating them. CDR1 and CDR2 from the germline V gene are GTSNPN and SVGIG (reference sequence). This CDR3 comprises 14 residues. The CDR3 loop is CAWSTPDSPYGYTF. The CDR3 coding sequence is TGTGCCTGGAGTACCCCGGACAGCCCCTATGGCTACACCTTC.

The chain combines TRBV1 with TRBJ1-2; the D call of TRBD1 is as the table states it, not checked on the DNA. TRBV1 is classified as a pseudogene. This CDR3 comprises 14 residues. Written as DNA, the CDR3 is TGCACCAGCAGCCACGAGGACAGGGGCCATGGCTACACCTTC. The encoded protein is CTSSHEDRGHGYTF.

This chain links TRBV3-1 (or the pseudogene TRBV3-2) with TRBJ2-3; 7 bases match TRBD2. CDR3 length: 14 residues. Germline V lookup: CDR1 LGHDT, CDR2 YNNKEL (reference sequence). The J segment lost 12 bases and the V segment lost 0 bases, leaving 9 bases of the junction unmatched. The CDR3 spells CASSQDLRGRDQYF. The CDR3 nucleotides read TGTGCCAGCAGCCAAGATTTGCGGGGGAGGGATCAGTATTTT.

V is TRBV18 and J is TRBJ2-6; tentatively, D is TRBD2 (5 bases). The CDR3 sequence is 13 residues long. Trimming removed 5 bases from V and 11 bases from J, with 13 bases in between. Germline V gives CDR1 KGHSH, CDR2 LQKENI. The CDR3 here is CASSEGTGYVLTF. DNA for the CDR3: TGTGCCAGCTCAGAGGGCACGGGTTACGTCCTGACTTTC.

The V call is TRBV28, the J call TRBJ2-5; no definite D call. V was pared by 5 bases and J by 4 bases, with 11 bases between. The V gene's germline CDR1 is MDHEN and CDR2 SYDVKM. The length of the CDR3 is 13 residues. The CDR3 nucleotides are TGTGCCAGCAGTCTAACAGCCATAGAGACCCAGTACTTC. This sequence encodes CASSLTAIETQYF.

The chain carries TRBV5-6 and TRBJ1-1, with D maybe TRBD1 (5 bases). The length of the CDR3 is 15 residues. Trimming took off 4 bases at V and 5 bases at J, with 18 bases between the two ends. Germline values: CDR1 SGHDT, CDR2 YYEEEE. In DNA form, the CDR3 reads TGTGCCAGCAGCATCCTCGGGGGGATAGGGACTGAAGCTTTCTTT. Its protein product is CASSILGGIGTEAFF.

The V and J genes are TRBV5-1 and TRBJ2-4; 8 nucleotides match TRBD2. The V segment lost 4 bases and the J segment 5 bases; nucleotides outside the gene matches: 8. There are 15 residues in the CDR3. The V gene's germline CDR1 is SGHRS and CDR2 YFSETQ. CDR3 coding DNA: TGCGCCAGCAGCCCCCGGGGACTAGGGGAAAACATTCAGTACTTC. The encoded protein is CASSPRGLGENIQYF. Looking up the rest from reference TRBV5-1 and TRBJ2-4 gives the full variable domain: KAGVTQTPRYLIKTRGQQVTLSCSPISGHRSVSWYQQTPGQGLQFLFEYFSETQRNKGNFPGRFSGRQFSNSRSEMNVSTLELGDSALYLCASSPRGLGENIQYFGAGTRLSVL.

The J gene is TRBJ1-2, the V gene TRBV28; D not resolved. Germline-derived CDR1 and CDR2 are MDHEN and SYDVKM. Trimming removed 7 bases from V and 10 bases from J, with 4 bases in between. The CDR3 totals 8 residues. CDR3 nucleotide sequence: TGTGCCAGCACCATCTACACCTTC. It codes for CASTIYTF.

The chain employs TRBV18 and TRBJ1-2; D not resolved. CDR3 length equals 13 residues. V gave up 6 bases and J gave up 5 bases, with 13 bases separating them. The germline V gene has CDR1 KGHSH and CDR2 LQKENI. Here the CDR3 reads CASSPTPEYGYTF. The CDR3 region has the DNA TGTGCCAGCTCCCCGACACCAGAGTATGGCTACACCTTC.

The chain employs TRBV10-3 and TRBJ2-3, with a tentative D call TRBD2 (5 bases). Germline CDR1 reads ENHRY; CDR2 reads SYGVKD. Trimming removed 3 bases from V and 2 bases from J, with 12 bases in between. The CDR3 totals 15 residues. The CDR3 sequence is CAISDLRGNTDTQYF. Here the CDR3 DNA reads TGTGCCATCAGTGATCTACGGGGTAACACAGATACGCAGTATTTT.

The gene calls are TRBV5-1 and TRBJ2-5, with 9 bases lining up with TRBD1. V lost 4 bases to trimming and J lost 4 bases; unmatched junction nucleotides: 8. The V gene's germline CDR1 is SGHRS and CDR2 YFSETQ. The CDR3 consists of 15 residues. In nucleotides, the CDR3 is TGCGCCAGCAGCCTCCCGGGACAGGGTAGAGAGACCCAGTACTTC. Translating gives CASSLPGQGRETQYF.

This sequence joins TRBV7-9 and TRBJ2-5, with TRBD1 as a possible D gene (6 bases). The CDR3 length is 15 residues. Trimming took off 0 bases at V and 3 bases at J, with 11 bases between the two ends. Germline V gene lookup returns CDR1 SEHNR and CDR2 FQNEAQ (reference sequence). In DNA form, the CDR3 reads TGTGCCAGCAGCTTAGCTGGTCACAGGGAAGAGACCCAGTACTTC. This translates into CASSLAGHREETQYF.

This sequence joins TRBV30 and TRBJ2-6; TRBD2 might be the D (5 bases). This CDR3 has 16 residues. CDR1 GTSNPN and CDR2 SVGIG come from the germline V gene (reference sequence). V was trimmed by 0 bases and J by 0 bases, leaving 9 bases between them. CDR3 in amino acids: CAWSVTGSSGANVLTF. For the CDR3, the DNA is TGTGCCTGGAGTGTAACGGGGAGCTCTGGGGCCAACGTCCTGACTTTC.

The chain couples TRBV19 to TRBJ1-5; the D is unclear. The CDR3 is 12 residues long. CDR1 is LNHDA, CDR2 SQIVND, per germline (reference sequence). V gave up 9 bases and J gave up 4 bases, with 10 bases separating them. In nucleotides, the CDR3 is TGTGCCAGCGCGGTCGCTAATCAGCCCCAGCATTTT. Translated, it gives CASAVANQPQHF.

The chain employs TRBV9 and TRBJ1-1, with 8 bases identical to TRBD1. This CDR3 spans 13 amino acids. V was clipped by 4 bases and J by 11 bases; unmatched bases: 10. Germline CDR1 and CDR2: SGDLS and YYNGEE. CDR3 bases: TGTGCCAGCAGCCGAACCGGACAGGGTGTCGCTTTCTTT. This translates into CASSRTGQGVAFF.

The gene calls are TRBV21-1 and TRBJ1-1; the table's D call TRBD1 went unverified against the DNA. TRBV21-1 corresponds to a pseudogene. This CDR3 is 19 amino acids long. In DNA form, the CDR3 reads TGTGCCAGCAGCAAAGAGAGGGACAGGGGCGCCTGTAAGAACACTGAAGCTTTCTTT. This translates into CASSKERDRGACKNTEAFF.

V is TRBV7-2 and J is TRBJ2-2, with D possibly TRBD2 on 6 matching bases. The CDR3 is 14 residues long. The V gene's germline CDR1 is SGHTA and CDR2 FQGNSA. V was cut by 8 bases and J by 2 bases, with 12 bases left in between. DNA of the CDR3: TGTGCCAGCCGGCGGGGTTTTAACACCGGGGAGCTGTTTTTT. The encoded protein is CASRRGFNTGELFF.

This chain connects TRBV4-3 to TRBJ2-3; 12 bases are a match to TRBD2. CDR3 length: 18 amino acids. V was pared by 0 bases and J by 1 base, with 5 bases of the junction left unmatched. The germline CDR1 and CDR2 sequences are LGHNA and YSLEER. The CDR3 spells CASSQERLAGGRTDTQYF. The CDR3 DNA reads as TGCGCCAGCAGCCAAGAGAGGCTAGCGGGGGGGCGCACAGATACGCAGTATTTT.

This clone has a single count. The chain recombines TRBV10-3 with TRBJ2-1; 13 bases agree with TRBD2. The CDR3 is made up of 18 amino acids. The V gene's germline CDR1 is ENHRY and CDR2 SYGVKD. Losses at the gene ends were 0 bases for V and 4 bases for J; bases not matched to a gene: 6. CDR3 DNA sequence: TGTGCCATCAGTGAGTCTGGGACTAGCGGGGATACTTACAATGAGCAGTTCTTC. Its protein is CAISESGTSGDTYNEQFF.

This chain joins TRBV11-1 and TRBJ2-1, with 7 bases fitting TRBD1. Germline CDR1 and CDR2: SGHAT and FQDESV (reference sequence). Losses at the gene ends were 4 bases for V and 6 bases for J; bases not matched to a gene: 12. CDR3 size: 16 residues. CDR3 nucleotides: TGTGCCAGCAGCTCGAAGGGGGCCCCACCCCTCAATGAGCAGTTCTTC. Encoded protein: CASSSKGAPPLNEQFF. The full variable domain, with the rest looked up from reference TRBV11-1 and TRBJ2-1, is EAEVAQSPRYKITEKSQAVAFWCDPISGHATLYWYRQILGQGPELLVQFQDESVVDDSQLPKDRFSAERLKGVDSTLKIQPAELGDSAMYLCASSSKGAPPLNEQFFGPGTRLTVL.

The J gene is TRBJ1-6, the V gene TRBV7-9; 7 bases agree with TRBD1. Trimming cost V 1 base and J 5 bases; bases outside gene matches: 5. This CDR3 spans 16 amino acids. Germline V gives CDR1 SEHNR, CDR2 FQNEAQ (reference sequence). In DNA form, the CDR3 reads TGTGCCAGCAGCTTAGGGGCAGGGGGTAATAATTCACCCCTCCACTTT. It codes for CASSLGAGGNNSPLHF.

This sequence joins TRBV20-1 and TRBJ1-6, with D hard to call. Trimming took off 3 bases at V and 2 bases at J, with 14 bases between the two ends. Germline CDR1 DFQATT, CDR2 SNEGSKA (reference sequence). The CDR3 sequence is 16 residues long. The CDR3 reads CSASESLPTYNSPLHF. DNA of the CDR3: TGCAGTGCTAGTGAGAGCCTCCCGACCTATAATTCACCCCTCCACTTT.

The genes are TRBV5-4 and TRBJ1-6; 9 nucleotides match TRBD1. V lost 3 bases to trimming and J lost 10 bases; unmatched junction nucleotides: 14. CDR3 length equals 17 residues. Germline loops: CDR1 SGHNT, CDR2 YYREEE (reference sequence). CDR3 DNA sequence: TGTGCCAGCAGCTACGCCCCCGAACAGGGGGCAGGGTCACCCCTCCACTTT. Residues: CASSYAPEQGAGSPLHF.